These 14 T cell receptor beta chains came from one sample sequenced in a study of shared clonotypes between healthy human individuals. Measured with immunoSEQ multiplex PCR; TCRdb has only the in-frame clones, and not every one. This sample yields approximately 530,000 clones, of which approximately 95% are seen a single time; approximately 0.06% belongs to the top ten. Sequenced: naive CD4+ T cells sorted from blood. The subset denotes: CD45RA+ positively selected. The receptor set was obtained from a woman between 25 and 40 years old in good health.

V and J are TRBV5-1 and TRBJ1-2; 8 nucleotides match TRBD1. The germline CDR1 and CDR2 sequences are SGHRS and YFSETQ. V was clipped by 4 bases and J by 3 bases; unmatched bases: 2. This CDR3 has 13 amino acids. CDR3 bases: TGCGCCAGCAGCCCGACAGGGGACTATGGCTACACCTTC. Translation: CASSPTGDYGYTF.

The V gene is TRBV10-2, the J gene TRBJ2-1, with a tentative D call TRBD2 (6 bases). Trimming cost V 6 bases and J 7 bases, with 10 bases left between them. In germline, CDR1 is WSHSY, CDR2 SAAADI. CDR3 length: 12 amino acids. The CDR3 protein is CASSVAVNEQFF. Here the CDR3 DNA reads TGCGCCAGCAGCGTAGCGGTGAATGAGCAGTTCTTC.

The chain combines TRBV28 with TRBJ1-5; TRBD1 is a possible D gene (5 bases). Trimming stripped 3 bases from V and 10 bases from J, with 13 bases between. From germline, CDR1 is MDHEN and CDR2 SYDVKM. CDR3 length: 13 amino acids. CDR3 region: CASSFSTGGPQHF. The CDR3 coding sequence is TGTGCCAGCAGTTTCTCGACGGGGGGACCCCAGCATTTT.

The chain is built from TRBV25-1 and TRBJ1-5; 8 bases map to TRBD1. The CDR3 runs 14 residues. Germline-derived CDR1 and CDR2 are MGHDK and SYGVNS. Trimming at V came to 6 bases and at J to 3 bases, leaving 4 bases not matched to a gene. DNA of the CDR3: TGTGCCAGCAGGTACAGGGGGATCAATCAGCCCCAGCATTTT. Protein product: CASRYRGINQPQHF.

This clone was seen a single time. The genes are TRBV5-1 and TRBJ2-1; a possible D gene is TRBD1 (7 bases). CDR3 length equals 15 residues. Germline CDR1 and CDR2: SGHRS and YFSETQ. Deletions cut 0 bases from V and 7 bases from J, with 14 bases between. The CDR3 coding sequence is TGCGCCAGCAGCTTGGCCGCGACAGGGAGGAATGAGCAGTTCTTC. Residues: CASSLAATGRNEQFF.

The chain uses TRBV28 and TRBJ2-2; D may be TRBD2 (5 bases). Trimming left V 5 bases short and J 1 base short, with 26 bases between. CDR1 and CDR2 (germline): MDHEN, SYDVKM. The CDR3 covers 20 residues. CDR3 sequence reads: CASSASPSELFGMNTGELFF. In DNA, the CDR3 is TGTGCCAGCAGTGCTAGCCCCAGTGAATTGTTCGGGATGAACACCGGGGAGCTGTTTTTT.

CDR3 region: CASSMDSVGDEQYF. DNA for the CDR3: TGTGCCAGTAGTATGGACTCGGTCGGGGACGAGCAGTACTTC. V usage is TRBV19 and J usage is TRBJ2-7; D may be TRBD2 (5 bases). Trimming took off 3 bases at V and 5 bases at J, with 14 bases between the two ends. The CDR3 length is 14 residues. From germline, CDR1 is LNHDA and CDR2 SQIVND (reference sequence). Based on the CDR3 plus reference TRBV19 and TRBJ2-7, the full variable domain is DGGITQSPKYLFRKEGQNVTLSCEQNLNHDAMYWYRQDPGQGLRLIYYSQIVNDFQKGDIAEGYSVSREKKESFPLTVTSAQKNPTAFYLCASSMDSVGDEQYFGPGTRLTVT.

This chain joins TRBV15 and TRBJ2-1, with TRBD2 matching over 7 bases. The trim removed 1 base at V and 2 bases at J, leaving 11 bases unmatched. CDR3 size: 18 residues. CDR1 and CDR2 from the germline V gene are LNHNV and YYDKDF (reference sequence). CDR3 amino acids: CATSRGGGSGAPYNEQFF. The CDR3 DNA reads as TGTGCCACCAGCAGAGGGGGGGGGAGCGGGGCCCCCTACAATGAGCAGTTCTTC.

The DNA of the CDR3 is TGTGCCAGCAGCTTAAGGCTAATCGGCGGGAACTCCTACAATGAGCAGTTCTTC. Translated: CASSLRLIGGNSYNEQFF. This rearrangement joins TRBV5-6 to TRBJ2-1; tentative D call: TRBD2 (6 bases). There are 18 residues in the CDR3. CDR1 SGHDT and CDR2 YYEEEE come from the germline V gene. The V gene lost 2 bases and the J gene lost 0 bases, with 18 bases spanning the gap.

This chain joins TRBV5-5 and TRBJ1-5; the D gene is possibly TRBD1 (5 bases). This CDR3 comprises 15 residues. Germline CDR1 and CDR2: SGHKS and YYEKEE (reference sequence). V shed 0 bases and J shed 2 bases, with 9 bases lying between them. For the CDR3, the DNA is TGTGCCAGCAGCTTGGATCCACAGGGCAATCAGCCCCAGCATTTT. It is translated as CASSLDPQGNQPQHF. Using reference TRBV5-5 and TRBJ1-5 for the parts outside the CDR3, the full variable domain is DAGVTQSPTHLIKTRGQQVTLRCSPISGHKSVSWYQQVLGQGPQFIFQYYEKEERGRGNFPDRFSARQFPNYSSELNVNALLLGDSALYLCASSLDPQGNQPQHFGDGTRLSIL.

DNA for the CDR3: TGCGCCAGCAGCTTGGTTCTGGGGAACACCGGGGAGCTGTTTTTT. Translated, it gives CASSLVLGNTGELFF. The chain uses TRBV5-1 and TRBJ2-2; D not certain. Trimming pared 0 bases from V and 1 base from J, leaving 7 bases between. CDR3 length: 15 residues. Looked up from germline, CDR1 is SGHRS and CDR2 is YFSETQ.

The chain couples TRBV27 to TRBJ2-1; 9 bases match TRBD2. The junction had 11 bases not matched to a gene; V was cut back by 7 bases and J by 1 base. Germline assignment: CDR1 MNHEY and CDR2 SMNVEV (reference sequence). The CDR3 is 17 amino acids. In DNA, the CDR3 is TGTGCCAGCATTTCCGCTAGCGGGACCCAATCCTACAATGAGCAGTTCTTC. Amino acid sequence: CASISASGTQSYNEQFF.

This clone has just one count. The rearrangement links TRBV11-2 to TRBJ1-2, with TRBD1 identical over 11 bases. With V trimmed by 5 bases and J by 2 bases, 4 bases remained unmatched. This CDR3 contains 15 residues. CDR1 and CDR2 from the germline V gene are SGHAT and FQNNGV. CDR3 sequence: CASSAWTGGNYGYTF. The CDR3 bases are TGTGCCAGCAGCGCATGGACAGGGGGCAACTATGGCTACACCTTC.

The chain combines TRBV10-3 with TRBJ1-3, with 7 bases fitting TRBD1. CDR1 and CDR2 (germline): ENHRY, SYGVKD. The CDR3 extends over 13 amino acids. J was trimmed by 4 bases and V by 9 bases; bases with no gene match: 6. CDR3 nucleotides: TGTGCCATAGGGGGGACAGAAGGAAACACCATATATTTT. It translates to CAIGGTEGNTIYF.